A selection of T cell receptor beta chains follows, all from one sample in a study of blood T cell repertoires in COVID-19. TCRdb's copy holds only in-frame clones and misses some; the assay was immunoSEQ multiplex PCR. The table has 45,000 to 50,000 clones, around 90% seen once. Sequencing used peripheral blood. These receptors originate from a man aged 50-59 years with acute or convalescent COVID-19. Each CDR3 is given with its conserved first and last residue. The D gene is left open where the match is weak. Where a row states a size, it is once, few, many or the class of an expanded clone; other rows omit it.

CASSVDTGELFF	TGTGCCAGCAGCGTCGACACCGGGGAGCTGTTTTTT	TRBV9	TRBJ2-2	.	once
CASSLLAGTGTGELFF	TGCGCCAGCAGCCTGTTAGCGGGAACGGGGACCGGGGAGCTGTTTTTT	TRBV5-1	TRBJ2-2	TRBD2	.
CASNPQETQYF	TGTGCCAGCAACCCTCAGGAGACCCAGTACTTC	TRBV2	TRBJ2-5	.	.
CAIAPRTAITYEQYF	TGTGCCATCGCCCCCCGGACAGCTATAACCTACGAGCAGTACTTC	TRBV10-3	TRBJ2-7	.	.
CASRTENYEQYF	TGTGCCAGCAGAACAGAGAATTACGAGCAGTACTTC	TRBV7-9	TRBJ2-7	.	.
CASSYPGGNNEQFF	TGCGCCAGCAGCTACCCCGGCGGGAACAATGAGCAGTTCTTC	TRBV5-1	TRBJ2-1	.	.
CASSYRGGFYNEQFF	TGTGCCAGCAGTTACCGGGGGGGGTTCTACAATGAGCAGTTCTTC	TRBV27	TRBJ2-1	TRBD2	.
CASSPSAAPDYGYTF	TGTGCCAGCTCACCCAGCGCAGCGCCGGACTATGGCTACACCTTC	TRBV18	TRBJ1-2	.	.
CASSPGGTNEKLFF	TGTGCCAGCTCCCCTGGAGGGACTAATGAAAAACTGTTTTTT	TRBV18	TRBJ1-4	.	.
CASSRDFSNEKLFF	TGTGCCAGTAGCCGGGACTTCTCTAATGAAAAACTGTTTTTT	TRBV19	TRBJ1-4	.	.
CAWSSQGGGTEAFF	TGTGCCTGGAGTTCACAGGGCGGTGGCACTGAAGCTTTCTTT	TRBV30	TRBJ1-1	.	once
CASSYLPGGRHNEQFF	TGTGCCAGCAGTTACCTCCCGGGGGGGCGACATAATGAGCAGTTCTTC	TRBV6-5	TRBJ2-1	TRBD2	.
CASSLKADQPQHF	TGCGCCAGCAGCTTGAAAGCGGATCAGCCCCAGCATTTT	TRBV5-1	TRBJ1-5	.	.
CASSRGTSGKGGELFF	TGCGCCAGCAGCCGCGGGACTAGCGGGAAGGGCGGGGAGCTGTTTTTT	TRBV5-1	TRBJ2-2	TRBD2	.
CASSSGSSYNEQFF	TGCGCCAGCAGCTCGGGTAGCTCCTACAATGAGCAGTTCTTC	TRBV5-1	TRBJ2-1	.	.
CASSLMTGFTGELFF	TGTGCCAGCAGCTTAATGACGGGATTTACCGGGGAGCTGTTTTTT	TRBV7-8	TRBJ2-2	.	.
CASPKSGVLEQYF	TGTGCCAGCCCAAAGTCGGGGGTTCTCGAGCAGTACTTC	TRBV6-5	TRBJ2-7	.	once
CASSLDRGEVNGYTF	TGTGCCAGCAGCTTGGACAGGGGAGAGGTAAATGGCTACACCTTC	TRBV5-4	TRBJ1-2	TRBD1	.
CASIPGQANTGELFF	TGTGCCAGTATCCCCGGACAGGCGAACACCGGGGAGCTGTTTTTT	TRBV19	TRBJ2-2	TRBD1	.
CASSRDRGTDTQYF	TGTGCCAGTAGTAGGGACAGGGGCACAGATACGCAGTATTTT	TRBV19	TRBJ2-3	TRBD1	.
CASSLGLGGGMNTEAFF	TGTGCCAGCAGCTTAGGCCTGGGTGGAGGAATGAACACTGAAGCTTTCTTT	TRBV11-3	TRBJ1-1	.	.
CAIRAVGEAGNTIYF	TGTGCCATCAGGGCGGTAGGGGAGGCTGGAAACACCATATATTTT	TRBV10-3	TRBJ1-3	.	once
CASSLDYSSKTTGELFF	TGCGCCAGCAGCTTGGATTATAGCTCCAAGACCACCGGGGAGCTGTTTTTT	TRBV5-1	TRBJ2-2	.	once
CASSPRTGDGYTF	TGTGCCAGCAGCCCCCGGACGGGAGATGGCTACACCTTC	TRBV11-3	TRBJ1-2	.	.
CASSPSGGFNYGYTF	TGTGCCAGCTCACCCTCTGGGGGCTTCAACTATGGCTACACCTTC	TRBV18	TRBJ1-2	.	.
CASSPPPVNTEAFF	TGTGCCAGCTCACCACCGCCGGTAAACACTGAAGCTTTCTTT	TRBV18	TRBJ1-1	.	.
CASSSRQSPSEQYF	TGTGCCAGCAGTTCCCGTCAGTCACCTTCCGAGCAGTACTTC	TRBV27	TRBJ2-7	.	.
CASSQGGQGGYEQYF	TGTGCCAGCAGCCAAGGGGGCCAGGGGGGCTACGAGCAGTACTTC	TRBV14	TRBJ2-7	.	.
CASSRQGTDTQYF	TGTGCCAGCAGCCGACAGGGAACAGATACGCAGTATTTT	TRBV5-4	TRBJ2-3	TRBD1	.
CASSPRGEDGGYTF	TGTGCCAGCTCACCACGGGGAGAGGACGGAGGCTACACCTTC	TRBV18	TRBJ1-2	.	.
CASSEARAYNEQFF	TGTGCCAGCAGTGAAGCTCGAGCTTACAATGAGCAGTTCTTC	TRBV6-1	TRBJ2-1	.	once
CASSRSAGGSNTGELFF	TGTGCCAGTAGTCGCTCGGCGGGGGGATCGAACACCGGGGAGCTGTTTTTT	TRBV19	TRBJ2-2	TRBD2	few
CASSLAGKTEAFF	TGTGCCAGCAGCTTAGCAGGGAAGACTGAAGCTTTCTTT	TRBV11-3	TRBJ1-1	.	.
CASSSHGGGTEAFF	TGTGCCAGCAGTTCCCATGGGGGGGGGACTGAAGCTTTCTTT	TRBV6-5	TRBJ1-1	.	.
CASTRDRGAGYTF	TGTGCCAGCACTCGGGACAGGGGCGCAGGCTACACCTTC	TRBV6-5	TRBJ1-2	TRBD1	.
CASSLDGHSGNTIYF	TGCGCCAGCAGCTTGGACGGACACTCTGGAAACACCATATATTTT	TRBV5-1	TRBJ1-3	.	.
CASSQDFRVNEQFF	TGTGCCAGCAGCCAAGATTTCAGGGTAAATGAGCAGTTCTTC	TRBV14	TRBJ2-1	.	.
CASSTQGFYGYTF	TGTGCCAGCAGCACACAGGGTTTCTATGGCTACACCTTC	TRBV27	TRBJ1-2	.	.
CASSLDRGETQYF	TGTGCCAGCAGCTTAGATCGAGGAGAGACCCAGTACTTC	TRBV11-3	TRBJ2-5	.	few
CASSSTSGGLNEQFF	TGCGCCAGCAGCTCAACTAGCGGGGGCCTTAATGAGCAGTTCTTC	TRBV5-1	TRBJ2-1	TRBD2	.
CASHPPGENEKLFF	TGTGCCAGCCACCCACCTGGGGAGAATGAAAAACTGTTTTTT	TRBV28	TRBJ1-4	.	few
CASSATTTSGGGPYEQYF	TGTGCCAGCAGCGCAACCACCACTAGCGGGGGGGGCCCCTACGAGCAGTACTTC	TRBV9	TRBJ2-7	TRBD2	.
CASSPSGGNSPLHF	TGTGCCAGCAGCCCTTCGGGCGGGAATTCACCCCTCCACTTT	TRBV9	TRBJ1-6	.	.
CASSYFQGGNTGELFF	TGTGCCAGCAGTTACTTCCAGGGGGGGAACACCGGGGAGCTGTTTTTT	TRBV6-6	TRBJ2-2	.	.
CASSFGQGGETQYF	TGTGCCAGCAGCTTTGGACAGGGAGGAGAGACCCAGTACTTC	TRBV7-3	TRBJ2-5	TRBD1	.
CASSPQGVMETQYF	TGTGCCAGCAGTCCCCAGGGGGTCATGGAGACCCAGTACTTC	TRBV3-1/TRBV3-2	TRBJ2-5	TRBD1	.